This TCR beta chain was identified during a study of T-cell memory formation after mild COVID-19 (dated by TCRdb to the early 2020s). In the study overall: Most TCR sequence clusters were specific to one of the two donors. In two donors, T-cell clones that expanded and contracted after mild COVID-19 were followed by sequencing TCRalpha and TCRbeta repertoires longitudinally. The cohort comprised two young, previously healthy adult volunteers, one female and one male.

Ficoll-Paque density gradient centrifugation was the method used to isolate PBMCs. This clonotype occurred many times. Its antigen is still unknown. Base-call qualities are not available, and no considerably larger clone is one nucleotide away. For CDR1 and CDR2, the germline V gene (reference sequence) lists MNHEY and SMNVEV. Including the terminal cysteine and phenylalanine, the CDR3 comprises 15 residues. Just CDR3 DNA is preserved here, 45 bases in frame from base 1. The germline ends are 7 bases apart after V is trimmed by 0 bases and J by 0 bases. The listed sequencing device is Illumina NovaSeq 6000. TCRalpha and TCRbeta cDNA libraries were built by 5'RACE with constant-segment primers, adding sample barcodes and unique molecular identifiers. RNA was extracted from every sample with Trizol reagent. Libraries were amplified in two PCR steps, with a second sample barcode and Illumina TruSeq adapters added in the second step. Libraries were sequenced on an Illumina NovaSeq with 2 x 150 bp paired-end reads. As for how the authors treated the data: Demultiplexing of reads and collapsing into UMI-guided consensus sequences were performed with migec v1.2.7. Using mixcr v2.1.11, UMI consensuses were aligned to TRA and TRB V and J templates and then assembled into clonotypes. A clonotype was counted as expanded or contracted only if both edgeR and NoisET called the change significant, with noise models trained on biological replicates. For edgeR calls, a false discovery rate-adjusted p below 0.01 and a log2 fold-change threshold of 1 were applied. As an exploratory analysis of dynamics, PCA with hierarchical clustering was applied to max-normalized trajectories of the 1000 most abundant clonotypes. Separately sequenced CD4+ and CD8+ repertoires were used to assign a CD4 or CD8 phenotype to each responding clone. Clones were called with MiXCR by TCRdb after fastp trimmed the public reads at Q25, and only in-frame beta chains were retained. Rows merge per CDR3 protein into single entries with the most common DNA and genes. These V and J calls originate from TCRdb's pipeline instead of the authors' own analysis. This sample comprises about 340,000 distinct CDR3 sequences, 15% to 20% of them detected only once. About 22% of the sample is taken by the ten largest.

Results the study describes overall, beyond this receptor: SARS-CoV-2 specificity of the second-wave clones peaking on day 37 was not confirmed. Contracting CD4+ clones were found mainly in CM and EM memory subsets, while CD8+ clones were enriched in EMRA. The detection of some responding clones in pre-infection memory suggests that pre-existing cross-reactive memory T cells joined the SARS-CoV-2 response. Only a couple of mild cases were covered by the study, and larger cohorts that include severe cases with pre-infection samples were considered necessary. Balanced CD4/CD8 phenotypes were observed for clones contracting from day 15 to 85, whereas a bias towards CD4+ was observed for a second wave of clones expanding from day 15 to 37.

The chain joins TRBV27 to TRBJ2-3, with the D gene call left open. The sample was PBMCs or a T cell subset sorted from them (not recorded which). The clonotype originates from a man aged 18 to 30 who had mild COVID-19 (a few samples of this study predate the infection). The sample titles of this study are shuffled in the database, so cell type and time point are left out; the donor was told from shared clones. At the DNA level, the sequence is TGTGCCAGCAGTTTATCGGTGATCAGCACAGATACGCAGTATTTT. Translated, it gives CASSLSVISTDTQYF.